The 31 T cell receptor beta chains in this list originate from one sample, sequenced in a study of response to subunit inactivated influenza vaccine. MiXCR was run by TCRdb on the RT-PCR reads, yielding one entry per CDR3 protein. The top ten clones hold about a tenth of a sample with some 180,000 distinct CDR3 sequences, around 8.8% of them seen once. The sample in question was non-naive T cells sorted from PBMCs, obtained on the day of vaccination. The origin of the receptors is a man in his forties or fifties who received an inactivated influenza vaccine.

This chain joins TRBV4-3 and TRBJ2-3; 10 bases match TRBD1. In germline, CDR1 is LGHNA, CDR2 YSLEER. This CDR3 is 16 amino acids long. Losses at the gene ends were 0 bases for V and 6 bases for J; bases not matched to a gene: 6. The CDR3 DNA reads as TGCGCCAGCAGCCAAGACCAGGGACAGGGGTTCGATACGCAGTATTTT. It is translated as CASSQDQGQGFDTQYF.

This clonotype has a handful of counts. This chain joins TRBV27 and TRBJ2-1; no clear D. CDR1 and CDR2 from the germline V gene are MNHEY and SMNVEV (reference sequence). The CDR3 runs 15 residues. V lost 6 bases and J lost 5, with 17 bases in between. CDR3 DNA sequence: TGTGCCAGCAGCTCTTTTACCGGGTCACACAATGAGCAGTTCTTC. It translates to CASSSFTGSHNEQFF.

In this sample, this clonotype turned up many times. V gene TRBV7-9 combines with J gene TRBJ1-2; possibly TRBD1 for D (6 bases). Germline loops: CDR1 SEHNR, CDR2 FQNEAQ (reference sequence). The CDR3 consists of 17 residues. V gave up 0 bases and J gave up 3 bases, with 17 bases separating them. CDR3 in amino acids: CASSLAWTGTIDYGYTF. CDR3 bases: TGTGCCAGCAGCTTAGCGTGGACCGGGACAATTGACTATGGCTACACCTTC.

This clonotype turned up a few times. The gene calls are TRBV19 and TRBJ2-7; TRBD2 aligns across 9 bases. Germline trimming cut 6 bases from V and 0 bases from J; bases unmatched to any gene: 9. Germline V lookup: CDR1 LNHDA, CDR2 SQIVND (reference sequence). This CDR3 region has 16 residues. The CDR3 DNA sequence: TGTGCCAGTAGGACTAGCGGCGCTTCCCTCTCCTACGAGCAGTACTTC. Encoded protein: CASRTSGASLSYEQYF.

This clonotype was counted ten times or more. This chain links TRBV7-2 with TRBJ2-1, with D tentatively TRBD1 (5 bases). This CDR3 has 15 amino acids. The ends were cut back, 5 bases at V and 3 bases at J, with 14 bases in the middle. Per germline, CDR1 SGHTA and CDR2 FQGNSA. CDR3 sequence: CASSKEWGSYNEQFF. The CDR3 DNA is TGTGCCAGCAGCAAAGAGTGGGGCAGCTACAATGAGCAGTTCTTC.

This clonotype was recorded a few times. The chain couples TRBV7-9 to TRBJ1-6, with a tentative D call TRBD1 (5 bases). Per germline, CDR1 SEHNR and CDR2 FQNEAQ (reference sequence). CDR3 length equals 15 residues. V was cut by 1 base and J by 5 bases, with 9 bases left in between. As DNA, the CDR3 is TGTGCCAGCAGCTTAGACATGGGGCATAATTCACCCCTCCACTTT. It yields the protein CASSLDMGHNSPLHF.

This clonotype has only one observation. This chain joins TRBV20-1 and TRBJ2-5; weak D call: TRBD2 (5 bases). CDR1 is DFQATT, CDR2 SNEGSKA, per germline (reference sequence). Trimming took off 0 bases at V and 4 bases at J, with 15 bases between the two ends. There are 15 residues in the CDR3. As DNA, the CDR3 is TGCAGTGCTAGAGAATCCGGGCATGCGGGAGAGACCCAGTACTTC. It codes for CSARESGHAGETQYF.

This clonotype was found a few times. This sequence joins TRBV27 and TRBJ1-1; unclear D gene. CDR3 size: 13 residues. Trimming removed 6 bases from V and 10 bases from J, with 18 bases in between. The germline CDR1 and CDR2 sequences are MNHEY and SMNVEV (reference sequence). The DNA for the CDR3 is TGTGCCAGCAGAAGAGGTCGGGAGGAGGTAGCTTTCTTT. This codes for CASRRGREEVAFF.

This clonotype was counted at least ten times. The chain links TRBV14 to TRBJ2-1; perhaps D is TRBD1 or TRBD2 (6 bases each). The length of the CDR3 is 17 residues. V lost 1 base to trimming and J lost 4 bases, with 17 bases between them. Per germline, CDR1 SGHDN and CDR2 FVKESK. CDR3 nucleotides: TGTGCCAGCAGCCAAGTTGGGGGGCTATCGAGTTACAATGAGCAGTTCTTC. Protein product: CASSQVGGLSSYNEQFF.

The chain employs TRBV20-1 and TRBJ2-3; possibly TRBD2 for D (5 bases). Germline CDR1 reads DFQATT; CDR2 reads SNEGSKA (reference sequence). The CDR3 sequence is 12 residues long. V was trimmed by 8 bases and J by 2 bases, leaving 11 bases between them. CDR3 residues: CSNRGATDTQYF. CDR3 DNA: TGCAGTAACCGGGGAGCCACAGATACGCAGTATTTT.

This clonotype was seen only a few times. The chain joins TRBV7-9 to TRBJ2-7; D unclear. Trimming pared 7 bases from V and 0 bases from J, leaving 10 bases between. Germline CDR1 reads SEHNR; CDR2 reads FQNEAQ (reference sequence). The CDR3 runs to 13 residues. CDR3 coding DNA: TGTGCCAGCAAAGGCTCCTTCTCCTACGAGCAGTACTTC. Translated: CASKGSFSYEQYF.

This clonotype was recorded a few times. The V gene is TRBV3-1, the J gene TRBJ1-2; TRBD1 matches 7 bases. V lost 6 bases, J lost 8 bases, and 12 bases stayed unmatched. This CDR3 is built from 14 residues. The germline V gene encodes CDR1 LGHDT and CDR2 YNNKEL (reference sequence). The CDR3 region is CASRRGTDLEGYTF. The CDR3 DNA reads TGTGCCAGCAGACGCGGGACAGATCTAGAGGGCTACACCTTC.

The CDR3 region has the DNA TGTGCCAGCAGCCGCCGAACCCGGGGCGGAGGGGAGACCCAGTACTTC. Translation gives CASSRRTRGGGETQYF. The J gene is TRBJ2-5, the V gene TRBV7-2; tentatively, D is TRBD2 (6 bases). Germline assignment: CDR1 SGHTA and CDR2 FQGNSA. CDR3 length: 16 residues. V lost 5 bases and J lost 5, with 21 bases in between. Combining the CDR3 with reference TRBV7-2 and TRBJ2-5 gives the whole variable domain GAGVSQSPSNKVTEKGKDVELRCDPISGHTALYWYRQSLGQGLEFLIYFQGNSAPDKSGLPSDRFSAERTGGSVSTLTIQRTQQEDSAVYLCASSRRTRGGGETQYFGPGTRLLVL.

This clonotype came up many times. The CDR3 sequence is CASSYSMTGGWTGELFF. CDR3 sequence (DNA): TGTGCCAGCAGTTACTCGATGACAGGGGGCTGGACCGGGGAGCTGTTTTTT. This chain connects TRBV6-5 to TRBJ2-2, with 10 bases lining up with TRBD1. Losses at the gene ends were 0 bases for V and 5 bases for J; bases not matched to a gene: 6. This CDR3 comprises 17 residues. Germline lookup yields CDR1 MNHEY and CDR2 SVGAGI.

The chain carries TRBV7-2 and TRBJ2-7; 9 bases are shared with TRBD1. Germline CDR1 SGHTA, CDR2 FQGNSA. The V and J ends lost 6 bases and 6 bases, in that order; junction bases with no gene match: 9. The CDR3 contains 14 residues. As DNA, the CDR3 is TGTGCCAGCAGACCAACCGGGACAGGGCGCGAGCAGTACTTC. It specifies CASRPTGTGREQYF.

The gene calls are TRBV24-1 and TRBJ2-6; D gene ambiguous. The CDR3 loop spans 14 amino acids. With 6 bases removed from V and 0 bases from J, the gap between germline ends came to 5 bases. The germline V gene encodes CDR1 KGHDR and CDR2 SFDVKD. For the CDR3, the DNA is TGTGCCACCAGTCCGGACTCTGGGGCCAACGTCCTGACTTTC. Translated, it gives CATSPDSGANVLTF.

CDR3 loop: CASGFPRGAGNQPQHF. In DNA, the CDR3 is TGTGCTAGTGGTTTCCCGCGGGGGGCCGGCAATCAGCCCCAGCATTTT. The chain joins TRBV12-5 to TRBJ1-5; the D gene is possibly TRBD1 (6 bases). Germline CDR1 is LGHNT and CDR2 is FRNRAP. V lost 3 bases and J 2 bases, leaving 14 bases between the germline ends. CDR3 length: 16 amino acids.

This clonotype has more than one count but fewer than ten. The rearrangement joins TRBV2 to TRBJ1-4; D remains unclear. Germline CDR1 and CDR2: SNHLY and FYNNEI. This CDR3 comprises 12 residues. Trimming shortened V by 3 bases and J by 8 bases, and 7 bases separated the two germline ends. This chain's CDR3 is CASSDVGEKLFF. CDR3 nucleotide sequence: TGTGCCAGCAGTGACGTGGGGGAAAAACTGTTTTTT. Filled out from reference TRBV2 and TRBJ1-4, the complete variable domain reads EPEVTQTPSHQVTQMGQEVILRCVPISNHLYFYWYRQILGQKVEFLVSFYNNEISEKSEIFDDQFSVERPDGSNFTLKIRSTKLEDSAMYFCASSDVGEKLFFGSGTQLSVL.

This clonotype was picked up many times. In DNA form, the CDR3 reads TGCAGCGCTGGGACAACGGACGAGCAGTACTTC. It yields the protein CSAGTTDEQYF. The chain is built from TRBV29-1 and TRBJ2-7; D is perhaps TRBD1 (6 bases). In germline, CDR1 is SQVTM, CDR2 ANQGSEA. V was trimmed by 7 bases and J by 5 bases, leaving 12 bases between them. The CDR3 sequence is 11 residues long.

This clonotype has just a few counts. The chain carries TRBV4-3 and TRBJ1-3; D is undetermined. CDR3 length: 16 amino acids. The V end lost 0 bases, the J end lost 3 bases, and 12 bases lay between the germline ends. CDR1 is LGHNA and CDR2 is YSLEER in the germline V gene. This CDR3 is CASSQDPRFLGNTIYF. The CDR3 DNA is TGCGCCAGCAGCCAAGATCCAAGATTCCTTGGAAACACCATATATTTT.

This clonotype was counted ten times or more. V usage is TRBV28 and J usage is TRBJ2-1; D perhaps matches TRBD1 (5 bases). The CDR3 sequence is 11 residues long. Germline CDR1 MDHEN, CDR2 SYDVKM. Deletions cut 7 bases from V and 9 bases from J, with 10 bases between. The CDR3 DNA sequence: TGTGCCAGCAACGTAAGGGGTGAGCAGTTCTTC. Its protein is CASNVRGEQFF.

This clonotype was seen many times. The V and J genes are TRBV7-2 and TRBJ1-5; D might be TRBD1 (6 bases). The V gene lost 1 base and the J gene lost 2 bases, with 9 bases spanning the gap. CDR1 is SGHTA, CDR2 FQGNSA, per germline. The CDR3 is 15 amino acids. CDR3 nucleotides: TGTGCCAGCAGCTTAGTTGCAGGGGGCAATCAGCCCCAGCATTTT. Translation: CASSLVAGGNQPQHF.

This chain joins TRBV20-1 and TRBJ1-3, with D maybe TRBD1 (6 bases). CDR1 DFQATT and CDR2 SNEGSKA come from the germline V gene (reference sequence). The CDR3 is 16 residues long. V was shortened by 1 base and J by 2 bases, with 15 bases between the two germline ends. The CDR3 nucleotides read TGCAGTGCTAGAGCCTCCGGCCACAGGGCTGGAAACACCATATATTTT. Amino acid sequence: CSARASGHRAGNTIYF.

This clonotype was observed a handful of times. J is TRBJ2-7 and V is TRBV6-2 or TRBV6-3; 7 positions match TRBD2. The germline CDR1 and CDR2 sequences are MNHEY and SVGEGT. After removal of 7 bases from V and 0 bases from J, the junction contained 12 bases not matched to a gene. This CDR3 spans 16 amino acids. As DNA, the CDR3 is TGTGCCAGCAACGAGAGGGGCGGGAGTGGCTCCTACGAGCAGTACTTC. Encoded protein: CASNERGGSGSYEQYF.

This chain uses TRBV14 with TRBJ2-5; 8 nucleotides agree with TRBD1. J lost 2 bases, V lost 4 bases, and 9 bases had no gene match. The germline V gene encodes CDR1 SGHDN and CDR2 FVKESK. The length of the CDR3 is 16 residues. The CDR3 is CASSPEDRALQETQYF. CDR3 nucleotide sequence: TGTGCCAGCAGCCCTGAGGACAGGGCTCTTCAAGAGACCCAGTACTTC.

This clonotype came up a few times. This chain uses TRBV9 with TRBJ2-5; D is possibly TRBD2 (7 bases). V was shortened by 0 bases and J by 5 bases, with 14 bases between the two germline ends. There are 15 residues in the CDR3. The germline gives CDR1 SGDLS, CDR2 YYNGEE. CDR3 nucleotides: TGTGCCAGCAGCGTAGGGGGGGGCACCCGGGAGACCCAGTACTTC. The encoded protein is CASSVGGGTRETQYF.

This clonotype came up many times. This chain connects TRBV4-2 to TRBJ2-2; 12 bases are a match to TRBD2. Germline V lookup: CDR1 LGHNA, CDR2 YNFKEQ. V shed 0 bases and J 7 bases; nucleotides not matched to a gene: 6. This CDR3 has 17 residues. CDR3 sequence: CASSQDSLAGGFGELFF. CDR3 bases: TGTGCCAGCAGCCAAGATTCCCTAGCGGGGGGGTTCGGGGAGCTGTTTTTT.

The genes are TRBV10-3 and TRBJ2-7; no definite D call. The CDR3 covers 13 residues. Germline V lookup: CDR1 ENHRY, CDR2 SYGVKD. V was clipped by 4 bases and J by 2 bases, with 9 bases between them. CDR3 coding DNA: TGTGCCATCAGTGGGTTCCAAACCTACGAGCAGTACTTC. Translated: CAISGFQTYEQYF.

This rearrangement joins TRBV2 to TRBJ2-2; the D gene is possibly TRBD2 (5 bases). This CDR3 region has 13 residues. V lost 8 bases to trimming and J lost 4 bases, with 11 bases between them. CDR1 is SNHLY and CDR2 is FYNNEI in the germline V gene. CDR3 region: CASAREGTGELFF. In nucleotides, the CDR3 is TGTGCCAGCGCGCGAGAGGGCACCGGGGAGCTGTTTTTT.

At least ten counts were recorded for this clonotype. The J gene is TRBJ2-3, the V gene TRBV5-1, with D hard to call. The CDR3 consists of 14 residues. V lost 0 bases, J lost 4 bases, and 9 bases lay in between. Germline V gives CDR1 SGHRS, CDR2 YFSETQ. CDR3 protein: CASSLALGSDTQYF. CDR3 bases: TGCGCCAGCAGCTTGGCCCTAGGGTCAGATACGCAGTATTTT.

This clonotype was detected only a few times. V and J are TRBV7-9 and TRBJ2-1; D is unclear. The CDR3 is made up of 14 amino acids. Trimming cost V 3 bases and J 2 bases, with 8 bases left between them. In germline, CDR1 is SEHNR, CDR2 FQNEAQ (reference sequence). CDR3 residues: CASSFGITYNEQFF. The CDR3, as DNA: TGTGCCAGCAGCTTTGGTATTACCTACAATGAGCAGTTCTTC.